These T cell receptor beta chains were read from a single sample in a study of shared clonotypes between healthy human individuals. The table came from immunoSEQ multiplex PCR; TCRdb's copy has only in-frame clones and leaves some out. The sample shows about 1.5 million clones, around 98% of them seen only once. The sequenced material came from naive CD4+ T cells sorted from blood. Every receptor here comes from a man aged 30 to 45 in good health. Each CDR3 is given with its conserved first and last residue. Each record gives: D gene, V gene, J gene, clone size, CDR3 protein, CDR3 DNA. The D gene is left open where the match is weak. A clone size is listed for some rows: how often the clone was seen (once, few, many), or a class if it is expanded.

>NA|TRBV29-1|TRBJ2-3|NA
CSVDPQGGTDTQYF
TGCAGCGTTGATCCCCAAGGGGGGACAGATACGCAGTATTTT
>TRBD2|TRBV7-8|TRBJ2-7|NA
CASSSLAGGGEQYF
TGTGCCAGCAGCTCCTTAGCGGGAGGCGGCGAGCAGTACTTC
>TRBD2|TRBV7-7|TRBJ2-2|NA
CAKHRFAGATTGELFF
TGTGCCAAGCATCGATTTGCGGGAGCTACCACCGGGGAGCTGTTTTTT
>NA|TRBV5-1|TRBJ2-2|NA
CASSLAGTPGGTGELFF
TGCGCCAGCAGCTTGGCCGGGACCCCGGGCGGCACCGGGGAGCTGTTTTTT
>TRBD2|TRBV9|TRBJ2-2|NA
CASSTHPRTSPLEANTGELFF
TGTGCCAGCAGCACCCACCCAAGGACTAGTCCTTTGGAAGCGAACACCGGGGAGCTGTTTTTT
>NA|TRBV6-1|TRBJ1-1|NA
CASSVRNTEAFF
TGTGCCAGCAGTGTAAGGAACACTGAAGCTTTCTTT
>NA|TRBV9|TRBJ2-2|NA
CASSVVGGSRTGELFF
TGTGCCAGCAGCGTAGTGGGTGGGAGTCGTACCGGGGAGCTGTTTTTT
>NA|TRBV11-1|TRBJ2-3|NA
CASSPGLHTDTQYF
TGTGCCAGCAGCCCGGGACTCCACACAGATACGCAGTATTTT
>NA|TRBV7-8|TRBJ2-6|NA
CASSSQSHAGANVLTF
TGTGCCAGCAGCTCTCAAAGCCATGCTGGGGCCAACGTCCTGACTTTC
>NA|TRBV28|TRBJ1-5|NA
CASRVQGSGNQPQHF
TGTGCCAGCAGGGTTCAGGGTTCGGGCAATCAGCCCCAGCATTTT
>NA|TRBV27|TRBJ2-7|NA
CASQSKHGALDEQYF
TGTGCCAGCCAATCGAAACACGGGGCGCTGGACGAGCAGTACTTC
>NA|TRBV15|TRBJ2-7|NA
CATSRGGPDSYEQYF
TGTGCCACCAGCAGAGGAGGTCCTGATTCTTACGAGCAGTACTTC
>NA|TRBV28|TRBJ2-1|once
CASSSWFRDYNEQFF
TGTGCCAGCAGCTCCTGGTTTAGGGATTACAATGAGCAGTTCTTC
>NA|TRBV4-3|TRBJ2-7|NA
CASSQSPHYEQYF
TGCGCCAGCAGCCAAAGCCCTCATTACGAGCAGTACTTC
>NA|TRBV7-8|TRBJ2-7|NA
CASSLVSGSYEQYF
TGTGCCAGCAGCTTAGTTTCAGGATCCTACGAGCAGTACTTC
>TRBD2|TRBV11-2|TRBJ2-1|NA
CASSSIGGSSYNEQFF
TGTGCCAGCAGCTCCATCGGGGGGAGCTCCTACAATGAGCAGTTCTTC
>NA|TRBV4-1|TRBJ2-1|NA
CASSRVKDGEQFF
TGCGCCAGCAGCCGCGTAAAGGACGGTGAGCAGTTCTTC
>NA|TRBV10-2|TRBJ2-1|NA
CASTEIRGAVGDEQFF
TGCGCCAGCACCGAAATCCGTGGAGCGGTGGGGGATGAGCAGTTCTTC
>NA|TRBV9|TRBJ2-2|NA
CASSVQQTGELFF
TGTGCCAGCAGCGTACAGCAGACCGGGGAGCTGTTTTTT
>NA|TRBV6-5|TRBJ2-7|once
CASTSRWSSYEQYF
TGTGCCAGCACCTCCCGGTGGAGCTCCTACGAGCAGTACTTC
>NA|TRBV6-1|TRBJ2-2|NA
CASSGSPFAGELFF
TGTGCCAGCTCGGGCAGCCCCTTTGCCGGGGAGCTGTTTTTT
>TRBD1|TRBV5-4|TRBJ2-5|NA
CASSPGQGQETQYF
TGTGCCAGCAGCCCCGGACAGGGACAAGAGACCCAGTACTTC
>NA|TRBV9|TRBJ2-1|NA
CASSDPTGKKGTPGNEQFF
TGTGCCAGCAGCGACCCAACAGGGAAAAAAGGAACCCCCGGCAATGAGCAGTTCTTC
>TRBD2|TRBV28|TRBJ2-2|NA
CASNPAGGITGELFF
TGTGCCAGCAATCCGGCGGGAGGTATCACCGGGGAGCTGTTTTTT